The T cell receptor (beta chain) described here comes from a study of blood T cell repertoires in COVID-19. About the research overall: Sample material is recorded as cDNA or gDNA derived from T cells, B-cell-depleted T cells, or PBMCs.

Authors' processing steps: Reference gene primer amplification yielded estimated nucleated cell counts. Sequencing was performed with immunoSEQ multiplex PCR; in TCRdb, only in-frame clones are kept and a portion is missing. V and J calls plus clone size are reproduced from that table; the DNA served to infer D and trimming. Counted here are about 250,000 clones, roughly 87% occurring once; the ten biggest clones make up about 0.74%. The CDR3 totals 14 residues. V lost 1 base to trimming and J lost 6 bases; unmatched junction nucleotides: 3. Per germline, CDR1 SGHTA and CDR2 FQGNSA. The chain has TRBV7-2 and TRBJ2-7, with 10 bases fitting TRBD1. This TCR derives from a woman aged 25 to 39 with acute or convalescent COVID-19. The sample taken for sequencing was peripheral blood. Here the CDR3 reads CASSLGDRGFEQYF. Here the CDR3 DNA reads TGTGCCAGCAGCTTAGGGGACAGGGGTTTCGAGCAGTACTTC.